Included here is one TCR beta chain sequence, with context. These data are taken from a study of T cells after somatic rescue of genetic block. Sequencing used immunoSEQ multiplex PCR; TCRdb keeps in-frame clones, though not all of them. The sample records approximately 100,000 clones, more than 80% being singletons. CDR3 length: 16 amino acids. V gave up 6 bases and J gave up 9 bases; unmatched junction bases: 10. Germline-derived CDR1 and CDR2 are MNHNY and SVGAGI (reference sequence). Sample: peripheral blood mononuclear cells (PBMCs). The chain carries TRBV6-6 and TRBJ2-1, with 14 nucleotides matching TRBD2. This receptor was taken from a woman between 18 and 29 years old. CDR3 amino acids: CASRPRGLAGVGEQFF. Written as DNA, the CDR3 is TGTGCCAGCAGGCCCCGGGGACTAGCGGGAGTTGGTGAGCAGTTCTTC.